This T cell receptor beta chain was recorded in a study of T cell clones after liver transplantation. Study background: Post-transplant blood was tracked for graft-donor-reactive T cell clones identified in a pre-transplant mixed lymphocyte reaction. Apart from a few HCV-positive recipients, transplants were for non-autoimmune, non-viral reasons. Without induction therapy, subjects received standard immunosuppression until 12-24 months post-transplant. The study, taken as a whole, reports: A significant post-transplant drop in circulating graft-donor-reactive CD4 TCRbeta sequences occurred in most of the 8 subjects.

Sequencing of dividing CFSE-low cells from the MLR defined alloreactive TCRbeta sequences. V shed 3 bases, J shed 2 bases, and the junction held 10 bases outside the gene matches. CDR3 length: 17 residues. Germline V lookup: CDR1 SQVTM, CDR2 ANQGSEA. Using immunoSEQ multiplex PCR, the repertoire was profiled, and TCRdb retains in-frame clones only, with some absent. The table has about 1,300 clones, around 30% seen once. This clone was counted between two and nine times. Its specificity is not known. Sequences were obtained from CD8+ T cells from PBMCs cultured with third-party cells. The V gene is TRBV29-1, the J gene TRBJ2-4, with TRBD1 identical over 10 bases. This sequence originates from a human patient who received a liver transplant. Some of these T cells may belong to the graft donor. For the CDR3, the DNA is TGCAGCGTTGACGAGGACAGGGGGTACGGGACCAAAAACATTCAGTACTTC. Encoded protein: CSVDEDRGYGTKNIQYF.